The 17 T cell receptor beta chains reported below all come from one sample, sequenced in a study of cytomegalovirus exposure and HLA in healthy donors. Use of 60 Vbeta and 13 Jbeta primers characterized the PCR. Profiling relied on immunoSEQ multiplex PCR, and the TCRdb table lists in-frame clones only, not all of them. The profile covers tens of thousands of clones, with around 64% appearing a single time and approximately 2.2% taken by the ten largest. Specimen: PBMCs. The receptors here all came from a human donor in good health.

This chain joins TRBV19 and TRBJ2-5; 8 bases are a match to TRBD1. The CDR3 has 14 amino acids. Per the germline V gene, CDR1 is LNHDA and CDR2 is SQIVND (reference sequence). V was pared by 4 bases and J by 2 bases, with 3 bases of the junction left unmatched. The chain's CDR3 is CASSRGQGQETQYF. The CDR3 DNA reads as TGTGCCAGTAGTAGAGGACAGGGTCAAGAGACCCAGTACTTC.

The V and J genes are TRBV5-6 and TRBJ1-2; no clear D gene. Germline V gene sequence: CDR1 SGHDT, CDR2 YYEEEE. The ends were cut back, 0 bases at V and 12 bases at J, with 12 bases in the middle. The CDR3 contains 12 residues. The CDR3 spells CASSLEPGSHTF. CDR3 nucleotides: TGTGCCAGCAGCTTGGAACCCGGGTCTCACACCTTC.

The chain employs TRBV2 and TRBJ2-3; D unclear. CDR1 is SNHLY and CDR2 is FYNNEI in the germline V gene. V lost 3 bases and J lost 2, with 15 bases in between. This CDR3 is built from 16 residues. The chain's CDR3 is CASSDVRVIPTDTQYF. DNA for the CDR3: TGTGCCAGCAGTGATGTCCGGGTCATCCCCACAGATACGCAGTATTTT.

V and J are TRBV5-1 and TRBJ1-2, with TRBD1 identical over 7 bases. In germline, CDR1 is SGHRS, CDR2 YFSETQ. CDR3 length: 14 amino acids. V was pared by 0 bases and J by 8 bases, with 7 bases of the junction left unmatched. The CDR3 here is CASSLDGRGDGYTF. Written as DNA, the CDR3 is TGCGCCAGCAGCTTGGATGGCAGGGGGGACGGCTACACCTTC.

Here the CDR3 reads CSVEGSGGATDTQYF. As DNA, the CDR3 is TGCAGCGTTGAGGGTAGCGGGGGGGCGACAGATACGCAGTATTTT. V usage is TRBV29-1 and J usage is TRBJ2-3; 11 nucleotides line up with TRBD2. CDR1 is SQVTM, CDR2 ANQGSEA, per germline. CDR3 length equals 15 residues. J was trimmed by 3 bases and V by 3 bases; bases with no gene match: 5.

The chain combines TRBV7-9 with TRBJ1-2; a weak D match, TRBD1 (5 bases). Between the trimmed V and J ends, which lost 2 bases and 5 bases, there was a span of 15 bases. The CDR3 is 15 residues long. Germline CDR1 and CDR2: SEHNR and FQNEAQ (reference sequence). The CDR3 is CASSLRSAGGYGYTF. The CDR3 DNA is TGTGCCAGCAGCTTAAGGTCGGCGGGGGGGTATGGCTACACCTTC.

The J gene is TRBJ1-1, the V gene TRBV5-4; D is uncertain. Trimming left V 3 bases short and J 2 bases short, with 11 bases between. The CDR3 spans 14 residues. From germline, CDR1 is SGHNT and CDR2 YYREEE (reference sequence). CDR3 DNA sequence: TGTGCCAGCAGCTCGGCTAGAGATAACACTGAAGCTTTCTTT. Amino acids: CASSSARDNTEAFF.

The CDR3 spells CSATQGVNQPQHF. CDR3 DNA sequence: TGCAGCGCTACCCAGGGGGTCAATCAGCCCCAGCATTTT. V is TRBV29-1 and J is TRBJ1-5; 7 bases match TRBD1. This CDR3 is built from 13 residues. Per germline, CDR1 SQVTM and CDR2 ANQGSEA. Trimming cost V 7 bases and J 3 bases; bases outside gene matches: 6. Using reference TRBV29-1 and TRBJ1-5 for the parts outside the CDR3, the full variable domain is SAVISQKPSRDICQRGTSLTIQCQVDSQVTMMFWYRQQPGQSLTLIATANQGSEATYESGFVIDKFPISRPNLTFSTLTVSNMSPEDSSIYLCSATQGVNQPQHFGDGTRLSIL.

The rearrangement links TRBV30 to TRBJ2-2, with 7 nucleotides matching TRBD2. V was clipped by 5 bases and J by 1 base; unmatched bases: 1. Germline CDR1 and CDR2: GTSNPN and SVGIG (reference sequence). The CDR3 consists of 13 residues. CDR3 region: CAWRGVNTGELFF. The CDR3 DNA reads as TGTGCCTGGCGGGGGGTGAACACCGGGGAGCTGTTTTTT.

This chain links TRBV6-5 with TRBJ2-2; 7 bases are shared with TRBD1. The trim removed 5 bases at V and 7 bases at J, leaving 10 bases unmatched. Germline loops: CDR1 MNHEY, CDR2 SVGAGI. The CDR3 length is 15 residues. CDR3 DNA sequence: TGTGCCAGCAGTGCCGGGACAGCATTTCACGGGGAGCTGTTTTTT. It specifies CASSAGTAFHGELFF.

This chain links TRBV19 with TRBJ1-2; 11 nucleotides match TRBD1. V shed 5 bases and J 4 bases; nucleotides not matched to a gene: 6. This CDR3 contains 15 residues. Germline CDR1 and CDR2: LNHDA and SQIVND (reference sequence). CDR3 DNA sequence: TGTGCCAGTAGTTCCCGGGACAGGGGGGCCTATGGCTACACCTTC. Translating gives CASSSRDRGAYGYTF.

This clone was seen a few times. The chain uses TRBV2 and TRBJ1-3; a possible D gene is TRBD1 (6 bases). This CDR3 comprises 15 residues. Germline V gives CDR1 SNHLY, CDR2 FYNNEI. The V gene lost 5 bases and the J gene lost 6 bases, with 17 bases spanning the gap. The CDR3 DNA reads TGTGCCAGCAGTCTATACCCGGGACAAGAAAACACCATATATTTT. Amino acids: CASSLYPGQENTIYF.

This clone has only a few counts. The chain links TRBV4-2 to TRBJ2-1; 9 bases match TRBD2. V shed 1 base and J 5 bases; nucleotides not matched to a gene: 3. This CDR3 is 15 amino acids long. CDR1 and CDR2 (germline): LGHNA, YNFKEQ. The CDR3 sequence: CASSQVAGGNNEQFF. For the CDR3, the DNA is TGTGCCAGCAGCCAAGTGGCGGGGGGGAACAATGAGCAGTTCTTC.

The chain uses TRBV5-4 and TRBJ2-1; D possibly corresponds to TRBD2 (8 bases). CDR3 length equals 15 residues. Trimming took 4 bases from V and 4 from J, leaving 15 bases between them. Looked up from germline, CDR1 is SGHNT and CDR2 is YYREEE (reference sequence). Here the CDR3 reads CASSPGRGPYNEQFF. In nucleotides, the CDR3 is TGTGCCAGCAGCCCCGGGAGGGGGCCATACAATGAGCAGTTCTTC. Full variable domain (missing parts from reference TRBV5-4 and TRBJ2-1): ETGVTQSPTHLIKTRGQQVTLRCSSQSGHNTVSWYQQALGQGPQFIFQYYREEENGRGNFPPRFSGLQFPNYSSELNVNALELDDSALYLCASSPGRGPYNEQFFGPGTRLTVL.

The chain has TRBV6-1 and TRBJ2-7, with TRBD2 matching 8 bases. Germline V gives CDR1 MNHNS, CDR2 SASEGT. V shed 7 bases and J 5 bases; nucleotides not matched to a gene: 10. The CDR3 consists of 14 residues. CDR3 sequence: CASNPPAGGHEQYF. DNA for the CDR3: TGTGCCAGCAACCCTCCTGCGGGGGGACACGAGCAGTACTTC.

V usage is TRBV7-3 and J usage is TRBJ2-5, with TRBD2 matching over 7 bases. This CDR3 is 14 amino acids long. V was clipped by 6 bases and J by 2 bases; unmatched bases: 6. Germline CDR1 is SGHTA and CDR2 is FQGTGA. The CDR3 loop reads CASSFQGGQETQYF. In nucleotides, the CDR3 is TGTGCCAGCAGTTTTCAGGGAGGGCAAGAGACCCAGTACTTC.

The V gene is TRBV29-1, the J gene TRBJ2-1; TRBD2 might be the D (6 bases). The V and J ends lost 6 bases and 7 bases respectively, with 25 bases between them. Germline values: CDR1 SQVTM, CDR2 ANQGSEA. The CDR3 has 16 amino acids. The CDR3 protein is CSVDVLPRVGGNEQFF. CDR3 sequence (DNA): TGCAGCGTAGATGTCCTCCCCAGGGTGGGGGGTAATGAGCAGTTCTTC.